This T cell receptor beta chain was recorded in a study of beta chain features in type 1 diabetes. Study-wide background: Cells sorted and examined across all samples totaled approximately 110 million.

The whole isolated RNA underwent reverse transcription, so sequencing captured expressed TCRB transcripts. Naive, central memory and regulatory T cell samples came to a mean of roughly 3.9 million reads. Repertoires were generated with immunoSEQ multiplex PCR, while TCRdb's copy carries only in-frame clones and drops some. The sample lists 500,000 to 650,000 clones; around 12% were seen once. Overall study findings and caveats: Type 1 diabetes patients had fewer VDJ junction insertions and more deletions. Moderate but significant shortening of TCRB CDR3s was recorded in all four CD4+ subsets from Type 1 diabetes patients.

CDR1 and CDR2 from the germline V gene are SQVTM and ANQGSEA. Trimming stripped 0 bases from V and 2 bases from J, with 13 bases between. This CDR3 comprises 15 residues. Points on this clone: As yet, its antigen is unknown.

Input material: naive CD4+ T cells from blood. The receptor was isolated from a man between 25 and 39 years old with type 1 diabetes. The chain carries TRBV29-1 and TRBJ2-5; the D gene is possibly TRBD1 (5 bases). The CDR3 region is CSVEDRVAPQETQYF. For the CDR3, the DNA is TGCAGCGTTGAAGACAGGGTAGCCCCTCAAGAGACCCAGTACTTC.